These 2 T cell receptor beta chains originate from one sample sequenced in a study of OX40 agonist ivuxolimab in advanced cancers. This table comes from immunoSEQ multiplex PCR, and its TCRdb copy is limited to in-frame clones, with some not included. The table records 71,000 or so clones, 86% of them present only once. Sequenced material: CD4+ or CD8+ T cells sorted from blood, taken in a trial of the OX40 agonist ivuxolimab. All receptors come from an adult with an advanced solid tumor such as melanoma, head and neck, liver or kidney cancer.

The rearrangement links TRBV6-5 to TRBJ1-6; 9 bases fit TRBD1. Germline loops: CDR1 MNHEY, CDR2 SVGAGI. The CDR3 has 15 residues. V was clipped by 2 bases and J by 7 bases; unmatched bases: 3. DNA for the CDR3: TGTGCCAGCAGTTACGGGGGACAGGGAAATTCACCCCTCCACTTT. It codes for CASSYGGQGNSPLHF.

The chain joins TRBV4-3 to TRBJ2-1; unclear D gene. Trimming stripped 2 bases from V and 0 bases from J, with 11 bases between. The CDR3 consists of 16 residues. Germline V gene data show CDR1 as LGHNA and CDR2 as YSLEER. In DNA form, the CDR3 reads TGCGCCAGCAGCCAATCGACGGTCAGCTCCTACAATGAGCAGTTCTTC. Its protein product is CASSQSTVSSYNEQFF.